This TCR beta chain was recorded in a study of control samples from healthy donors and cancer patients. Clones were sequenced by immunoSEQ multiplex PCR, and TCRdb holds only the in-frame ones, with some missing. The data hold about 15,000 clones, with about 87% observed a single time. Germline CDR1 reads SNHLY; CDR2 reads FYNNEI. Trimming stripped 4 bases from V and 0 bases from J, with 13 bases between. This CDR3 region has 16 residues. This TCR was recovered from a woman in her 70s with colorectal cancer. V gene TRBV2 combines with J gene TRBJ1-3; D unclear. The specimen was PBMCs. CDR3 nucleotides: TGTGCCAGCAGTGGACGGGGAGAGGACTCTGGAAACACCATATATTTT. It yields the protein CASSGRGEDSGNTIYF.